One T cell receptor beta chain is described in this entry. What this receptor recognizes is not known. Base-call qualities are not available, and no considerably larger clone is one nucleotide away. The entry originates in a study of shared clonotypes between healthy human individuals (dated by TCRdb to about 2020). Study-level background: A few men and two women, aged 18 to 49 years, made up the cohort. Each donor's leukapheresis produced roughly between roughly 0.94 and 9.5 billion PBMCs. For each donor, CD4 naive and CD4 memory were each run on three plates, CD8 naive on two plates, and CD8 memory on one plate. Blood TCR repertoires of roughly five healthy adults were deeply sequenced to estimate repertoire size and the extent of clonotype sharing between individuals. Different laboratories and diverse techniques were used to prepare libraries and sequence TCR repertoires, to increase sequencing depth and limit assay-specific biases.

What the study reported, not specific to this receptor: Across a handful of donors, approximately 5% of naive CD4, roughly 3.4% of naive CD8, roughly 2.3% of memory CD4, and 0.4% to 0.45% of memory CD8 clonotypes were shared. Naive subsets generally had larger estimated clonotype richness than memory subsets. Clonotypes shared by all four sorted-subset donors showed higher generation probabilities than non-shared clonotypes. Sampling was restricted to blood, and TCR repertoires in tissue are likely to differ from TCR repertoires in blood. Based on pairwise subsampling, the degree of clonotype sharing among donors was expected to be affected by sequencing depth. The genetic and exposure-history diversity represented was limited by the small number of donors. Rarefaction of sorted-subset datasets indicated incomplete sequencing despite the large sequencing depth.

TCR CDR3 regions were amplified from genomic DNA by multiplex PCR using the deep immunoSEQ assay. Extracted genomic DNA from each cell subset was distributed evenly across all wells of several immunoSEQ 96-well plates, and each plate was treated as a replicate. Each replicate PCR for sorted subsets received about 220 ng genomic DNA, equal to around 32,000 T cell genomes. Purified libraries were measured with a Qubit 3.0 fluorometer, size-checked on a Bioanalyzer 2100, and measured again with the KAPA Library Quantification kit. A separate single-read 150-cycle Illumina NextSeq 550 flow cell was used to sequence each immunoSEQ 96-well plate. On the study's bioinformatics: Because the immunoSEQ output held only junctional sequences and lacked quality scores, the filtering could not match the filtering applied to full-length reads. To assign V/J genes and CDR3, sequences were annotated using PyIR, a Python wrapper for IgBLAST v1.9, with IMGT germline references. Reads were filtered out if the reads had weak V/J assignments (E-value above 1e-6), no CDR3, stop codons, out-of-frame junctions, or ambiguous translated residues. A V3J clonotype was defined by an identical inferred V gene, J gene, and CDR3 amino acid sequence. Percentage overlap between repertoires was computed as shared unique clonotypes divided by the size of the smaller repertoire. RTK rarefaction, the Chao1 estimator, and Recon v2.1 estimates of unobserved clonotypes were used to assess repertoire richness. For all TCRbeta clonotypes obtained by the gDNA method from a few donors, generation probabilities were computed with OLGA. TCRdb took this table from immuneACCESS and kept in-frame rearrangements with V and J called. Such tables lack part of the clones; where checked against another copy, unresolved V genes explain under half of the gap, and the rest is unexplained. The V and J calls and the clone size are those of that table, but D and trimming were determined from the DNA. The sample table holds 2 million to 2.5 million clones, of which 80% to 95% were seen once. The ten largest clonotypes hold around 0.35% of the sample.

Spanning cysteine to phenylalanine, the CDR3 consists of 14 amino acids. Solely the CDR3 DNA is kept, with 42 bases framed from the first base. The CDR1 and CDR2 encoded by the germline V gene (reference sequence) are LNHDA and SQIVND. Trimming removed 6 bases from V and 2 bases from J; the gene matches leave 6 bases unexplained. Donors were healthy HIV-negative adults with no recently reported acute infections or vaccinations. Every donor was a Caucasian adult residing in Nashville, Tennessee, USA. Magnetic negative selection was used to enrich CD4+ T cells, after which naive cells were positively selected on CD45RA and the negative fraction became the memory subset. Blood was collected by leukapheresis, and PBMCs were isolated by Ficoll-Histopaque density gradient centrifugation and then cryopreserved in liquid nitrogen vapor phase. Purity and quantity of every magnetically sorted T cell population were checked by analytical flow cytometry. From each sorted fraction, genomic DNA was isolated and quantified by UV absorbance on a Nanodrop 2000c.

This sequence originates from a man between 18 and 35 years old in good health. Some clones in this sample may be carry-over from other donors' samples. The rearrangement combines TRBV19 with TRBJ1-2, with TRBD1 identical over 7 junction bases. Material for sequencing was naive CD4+ T cells from PBMCs. Explained via the paper, the cell subset or site label denotes: CD45RA+ positively selected. The nucleotide sequence reads as follows: TGTGCCAGTAGGCCCGGACAGGAAAACTATGGCTACACCTTC. Its product reads: CASRPGQENYGYTF. Here the CDR3 is joined to the reference TRBV19 and TRBJ1-2 genes, and the full variable domain is: DGGITQSPKYLFRKEGQNVTLSCEQNLNHDAMYWYRQDPGQGLRLIYYSQIVNDFQKGDIAEGYSVSREKKESFPLTVTSAQKNPTAFYLCASRPGQENYGYTFGSGTRLTVV.